This T cell receptor (beta chain) was captured in a study of CD8+ T cells in alopecia areata. With respect to this clone: Its antigen remains unknown.

Overall study results and limits: Normal skin contains resident alphabeta T cells, and these are also sequenced in scalp samples.

RNA, once extracted, was reverse transcribed into cDNA for use as the sequencing template. Repertoires were generated with immunoSEQ multiplex PCR, while TCRdb's copy carries only in-frame clones and drops some. This sample yields roughly 120,000 clones, of which roughly 69% are seen a single time; 2.8% belongs to the top ten. The specimen sequenced was CD4+ T cells sorted from blood. This TCR was sampled from a human donor in good health.

DNA for the CDR3: TGCGCCAGCAGCCTTGGTCGACGGACAGGGCCCATCTATGGCTACACCTTC. Translation: CASSLGRRTGPIYGYTF. The chain links TRBV4-1 to TRBJ1-2; 8 bases align to TRBD1. V trimming: 4 bases; J trimming: 4 bases; junction bases outside the gene matches: 14. This CDR3 contains 17 residues. CDR1 MGHRA and CDR2 YSYEKL come from the germline V gene.